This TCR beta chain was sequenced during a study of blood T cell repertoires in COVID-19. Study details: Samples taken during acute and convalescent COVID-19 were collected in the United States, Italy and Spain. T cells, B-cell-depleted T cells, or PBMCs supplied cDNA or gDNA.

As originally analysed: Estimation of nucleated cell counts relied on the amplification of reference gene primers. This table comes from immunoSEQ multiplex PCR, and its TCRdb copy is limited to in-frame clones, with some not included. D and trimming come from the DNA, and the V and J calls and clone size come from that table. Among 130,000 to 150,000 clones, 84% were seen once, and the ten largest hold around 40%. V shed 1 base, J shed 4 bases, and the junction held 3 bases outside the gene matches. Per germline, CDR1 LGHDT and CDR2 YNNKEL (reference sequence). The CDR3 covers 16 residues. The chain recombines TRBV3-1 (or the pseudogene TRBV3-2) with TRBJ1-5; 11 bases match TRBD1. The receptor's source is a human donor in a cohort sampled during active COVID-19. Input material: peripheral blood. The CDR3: CASSQAGTGGNQPQHF. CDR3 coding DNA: TGTGCCAGCAGCCAAGCTGGGACAGGGGGGAATCAGCCCCAGCATTTT.